Presented here are 17 T cell receptor beta chains from one specimen sequenced in a study of siplizumab effects on memory and regulatory T cells. Generated by immunoSEQ multiplex PCR, the TCRdb table keeps only in-frame clones and is missing some. The sample yields around 100,000 clones, 92% seen once. The sequencing sample was made of CD4+ T cells sorted from blood. All receptors derive from a human donor in good health.

The CDR3 is CASISRPRRETQYF. CDR3 nucleotide sequence: TGTGCCAGCATTAGTAGGCCTAGGAGAGAGACCCAGTACTTC. This rearrangement joins TRBV2 to TRBJ2-5; no clear D. The length of the CDR3 is 14 residues. The ends were cut back, 7 bases at V and 4 bases at J, with 16 bases in the middle. Germline V CDR1 and CDR2: SNHLY, FYNNEI.

CDR3 amino acids: CASSLQRIATDTQYF. Written as DNA, the CDR3 is TGCGCCAGCAGCTTGCAGCGTATAGCAACAGATACGCAGTATTTT. V and J are TRBV5-1 and TRBJ2-3; D ambiguous. Germline CDR1 is SGHRS and CDR2 is YFSETQ. This CDR3 spans 15 amino acids. V was trimmed by 1 base and J by 3 bases, leaving 12 bases between them.

The chain links TRBV5-8 to TRBJ1-2; 7 nucleotides match TRBD1. Trimming at V came to 4 bases and at J to 8 bases, leaving 8 bases not matched to a gene. The CDR3 totals 13 residues. The germline V gene encodes CDR1 SGHTS and CDR2 YDEGEE. This chain's CDR3 is CASSQGQAGGYTF. DNA for the CDR3: TGTGCCAGCAGCCAAGGACAGGCAGGCGGCTACACCTTC.

This chain uses TRBV6-5 with TRBJ2-3; no reliable D call. Germline-derived CDR1 and CDR2 are MNHEY and SVGAGI. Between the trimmed V and J ends, which lost 2 bases and 0 bases, there was a span of 12 bases. This CDR3 is built from 16 residues. DNA of the CDR3: TGTGCCAGCAGTTACAATTTCCAGATTAGCACAGATACGCAGTATTTT. It yields the protein CASSYNFQISTDTQYF.

V usage is TRBV4-2 and J usage is TRBJ1-5; TRBD1 is a possible D gene (6 bases). Germline assignment: CDR1 LGHNA and CDR2 YNFKEQ. The germline V and J ends were trimmed by 2 bases and 7 bases, with 15 bases remaining between them. CDR3 length: 15 residues. CDR3 residues: CASSQNSDRRQPQHF. The DNA of the CDR3 is TGTGCCAGCAGCCAAAATTCTGACAGGCGACAGCCCCAGCATTTT.

This sequence joins TRBV5-8 and TRBJ2-5; TRBD1 matches 7 bases. The CDR3 extends over 18 amino acids. Looked up from germline, CDR1 is SGHTS and CDR2 is YDEGEE. The ends lost 0 bases at V and 3 bases at J; junction bases unmatched: 14. CDR3 sequence reads: CASSLGYNRDRRKETQYF. The CDR3 coding sequence is TGTGCCAGCAGCTTGGGTTACAACCGGGACAGACGAAAAGAGACCCAGTACTTC.

V is TRBV18 and J is TRBJ1-1; 7 bases are a match to TRBD1. Unmatched junction bases numbered 4, after V lost 2 bases and J lost 10 bases. The CDR3 spans 12 residues. Germline loops: CDR1 KGHSH, CDR2 LQKENI. The DNA of the CDR3 is TGTGCCAGCTCACCAAACAGGGGTTCAGCTTTCTTT. Translated, it gives CASSPNRGSAFF.

V gene TRBV5-1 combines with J gene TRBJ1-1, with D unclear. This CDR3 comprises 12 residues. In germline, CDR1 is SGHRS, CDR2 YFSETQ. Trimming removed 0 bases from V and 4 bases from J, with 4 bases in between. CDR3 protein: CASSLGSTEAFF. The DNA for the CDR3 is TGCGCCAGCAGCTTGGGCAGCACTGAAGCTTTCTTT.

The chain combines TRBV9 with TRBJ1-6; D might be TRBD1 (5 bases). Germline CDR1 is SGDLS and CDR2 is YYNGEE. V lost 0 bases, J lost 9 bases, and 16 bases lay in between. This CDR3 is built from 16 residues. The CDR3, as DNA: TGTGCCAGCAGCGTAGGCCAGGGATCCGTGGGTTCACCCCTCCACTTT. Protein product: CASSVGQGSVGSPLHF.

The V call is TRBV29-1, the J call TRBJ1-1, with 8 bases fitting TRBD1. The CDR3 loop spans 16 amino acids. The germline CDR1 and CDR2 sequences are SQVTM and ANQGSEA. V dropped 2 bases and J dropped 5; count of bases not matched to a gene: 13. The CDR3 DNA reads as TGCAGCGTTGAAAGGGTCCGTAGTACAGGGGGAACTGAAGCTTTCTTT. It encodes CSVERVRSTGGTEAFF. Using reference TRBV29-1 and TRBJ1-1 for the parts outside the CDR3, the full variable domain is SAVISQKPSRDICQRGTSLTIQCQVDSQVTMMFWYRQQPGQSLTLIATANQGSEATYESGFVIDKFPISRPNLTFSTLTVSNMSPEDSSIYLCSVERVRSTGGTEAFFGQGTRLTVV.

The chain links TRBV14 to TRBJ2-3; weak D call: TRBD2 (5 bases). CDR3 length: 12 amino acids. Germline V gene lookup returns CDR1 SGHDN and CDR2 FVKESK. V was trimmed by 7 bases and J by 6 bases, leaving 11 bases between them. The CDR3 nucleotides are TGTGCCAGCAAGGAAGGAGGCGATACGCAGTATTTT. The encoded protein is CASKEGGDTQYF.

In its sample, this clone was seen a few times. V and J are TRBV27 and TRBJ2-1; tentatively, D is TRBD2 (5 bases). The germline V gene has CDR1 MNHEY and CDR2 SMNVEV (reference sequence). The CDR3 is 15 residues long. Trimming took off 5 bases at V and 7 bases at J, with 18 bases between the two ends. Here the CDR3 DNA reads TGTGCCAGCAGTCCACCCACTAGGTCGCGAAATGAGCAGTTCTTC. Its protein product is CASSPPTRSRNEQFF.

The rearrangement joins TRBV5-1 to TRBJ1-3, with D tentatively TRBD1 (5 bases). Germline V gives CDR1 SGHRS, CDR2 YFSETQ. V lost 0 bases to trimming and J lost 0 bases, with 16 bases between them. This CDR3 contains 18 residues. The CDR3 DNA reads as TGCGCCAGCAGCTTGGGGACCCGGGGCACTCTCTCTGGAAACACCATATATTTT. Amino acid sequence: CASSLGTRGTLSGNTIYF.

This chain joins TRBV7-2 and TRBJ2-3; D is possibly TRBD2 (5 bases). The ends were cut back, 0 bases at V and 6 bases at J, with 22 bases in the middle. Germline CDR1 is SGHTA and CDR2 is FQGNSA. This CDR3 region has 18 residues. CDR3 residues: CASSLAPAGSLRRDTQYF. The DNA of the CDR3 is TGTGCCAGCAGCTTAGCGCCGGCGGGTTCGCTGAGGCGGGATACGCAGTATTTT.

The gene calls are TRBV19 and TRBJ2-2, with 8 bases that match TRBD2. CDR1 is LNHDA and CDR2 is SQIVND in the germline V gene (reference sequence). V was clipped by 6 bases and J by 0 bases; unmatched bases: 6. CDR3 length equals 16 residues. CDR3 protein: CASRSLAGPNTGELFF. The CDR3 bases are TGTGCCAGTAGATCGTTAGCGGGGCCGAACACCGGGGAGCTGTTTTTT.

This chain connects TRBV29-1 to TRBJ1-2; no clear D gene. Trimming cost V 6 bases and J 4 bases, with 15 bases left between them. The CDR3 loop spans 13 amino acids. The germline CDR1 and CDR2 sequences are SQVTM and ANQGSEA. CDR3 nucleotide sequence: TGCAGCGTAACCTCCCCCCGCGGCTATGGCTACACCTTC. This codes for CSVTSPRGYGYTF. Looking up the rest from reference TRBV29-1 and TRBJ1-2 gives the full variable domain: SAVISQKPSRDICQRGTSLTIQCQVDSQVTMMFWYRQQPGQSLTLIATANQGSEATYESGFVIDKFPISRPNLTFSTLTVSNMSPEDSSIYLCSVTSPRGYGYTFGSGTRLTVV.

The chain recombines TRBV9 with TRBJ2-1, with D possibly being TRBD1 (5 bases). In germline, CDR1 is SGDLS, CDR2 YYNGEE. The CDR3 consists of 15 residues. V was pared by 0 bases and J by 10 bases, with 17 bases between. The CDR3 region has the DNA TGTGCCAGCAGCGTAGTATTAGGGGCTTCTCAGGAGCAGTTCTTC. Its protein is CASSVVLGASQEQFF.